Below, 19 T cell receptor beta chains from the same sample are listed, as sequenced in a study of beta chain bispecific antibodies for T cell cancers. Blood mononuclear cells were expanded for 3 days using either OKT3 anti-CD3 antibody or CD3/CD28 beads. Findings and caveats of the study: Most targeted TRBV signal came from the leukemia cell line cells, not normal T cells.

For these TCRs, the target antigens are not known. Each CDR3 protein is one row after TCRdb ran MiXCR on the 5' RACE reads. The sample yields some 20,000 distinct CDR3 sequences, around 2.4% seen once. The sample comprised healthy donor T cells cultured with leukemia cells. The receptors come from a human donor in good health. Some clones in this sample may be carry-over from other donors' samples.

This clonotype was seen at least ten times. The V gene is TRBV27, the J gene TRBJ1-5, with D hard to call. Trimming stripped 1 base from V and 4 bases from J, with 11 bases between. Looked up from germline, CDR1 is MNHEY and CDR2 is SMNVEV (reference sequence). CDR3 length equals 15 residues. Here the CDR3 reads CASSLFVGENQPQHF. The CDR3 DNA reads TGTGCCAGCAGTTTATTTGTTGGGGAAAATCAGCCCCAGCATTTT.

This clonotype was counted between two and nine times. The rearrangement joins TRBV18 to TRBJ2-7; D remains ambiguous. V was pared by 5 bases and J by 5 bases, with 16 bases between. The germline CDR1 and CDR2 sequences are KGHSH and LQKENI. This CDR3 is 14 amino acids long. The DNA of the CDR3 is TGTGCCAGCTCAAACGGGCCCCTCGGGCACGAGCAGTACTTC. Encoded protein: CASSNGPLGHEQYF.

This clonotype showed up many times. The rearrangement joins TRBV6-1 to TRBJ2-3, with 12 bases that match TRBD2. The V and J ends lost 7 bases and 3 bases, in that order; junction bases with no gene match: 8. This CDR3 region has 16 residues. Germline CDR1 and CDR2: MNHNS and SASEGT. The chain's CDR3 is CASTPLAGGPTDTQYF. The CDR3 coding sequence is TGTGCCAGCACCCCGCTAGCGGGGGGGCCGACAGATACGCAGTATTTT.

This clonotype was seen many times. The chain joins TRBV4-1 to TRBJ2-3, with D maybe TRBD1 (6 bases). The CDR3 covers 14 residues. CDR1 and CDR2 (germline): MGHRA, YSYEKL. Trimming shortened V by 3 bases and J by 6 bases, and 13 bases separated the two germline ends. For the CDR3, the DNA is TGCGCCAGCAGCCAGGGACCAGGGGCTGATACGCAGTATTTT. Protein product: CASSQGPGADTQYF.

Only a few counts were recorded for this clonotype. The chain joins TRBV7-8 to TRBJ2-1; D uncertain. Between the trimmed V and J ends, which lost 1 base and 7 bases, there was a span of 11 bases. The germline V gene has CDR1 SGHVS and CDR2 FQNEAQ. This CDR3 spans 14 amino acids. CDR3 DNA: TGTGCCAGCAGCTTAGATAACGTTGGAAATGAGCAGTTCTTC. This encodes CASSLDNVGNEQFF.

This clonotype was detected ten times or more. The rearrangement joins TRBV2 to TRBJ2-3; D uncertain. This CDR3 is built from 13 residues. V was shortened by 6 bases and J by 0 bases, with 7 bases between the two germline ends. Germline V gene lookup returns CDR1 SNHLY and CDR2 FYNNEI. For the CDR3, the DNA is TGTGCCAGCAGGACCGACAGCACAGATACGCAGTATTTT. This translates into CASRTDSTDTQYF.

The chain employs TRBV20-1 and TRBJ2-7; TRBD2 matches 12 bases. The V segment lost 0 bases and the J segment 2 bases; nucleotides outside the gene matches: 8. The CDR3 runs 17 residues. CDR1 DFQATT and CDR2 SNEGSKA come from the germline V gene (reference sequence). CDR3 bases: TGCAGTGCTAGAGATGGGCTAGCGGGGGGGGATGCCTACGAGCAGTACTTC. Its protein product is CSARDGLAGGDAYEQYF.

V gene TRBV30 combines with J gene TRBJ1-1, with a tentative D call TRBD1 (5 bases). Germline assignment: CDR1 GTSNPN and CDR2 SVGIG (reference sequence). The ends were cut back, 1 base at V and 0 bases at J, with 12 bases in the middle. The CDR3 consists of 15 residues. In DNA, the CDR3 is TGTGCCTGGAGTGGAGACAGACCTATGAACACTGAAGCTTTCTTT. The encoded protein is CAWSGDRPMNTEAFF.

At least ten counts were recorded for this clonotype. The chain recombines TRBV29-1 with TRBJ2-1; D is uncertain. The CDR3 length is 13 residues. With 5 bases removed from V and 2 bases from J, the gap between germline ends came to 10 bases. Germline loops: CDR1 SQVTM, CDR2 ANQGSEA. The CDR3 DNA follows: TGCAGCGTTAGACACGAGACCTACAATGAGCAGTTCTTC. This translates into CSVRHETYNEQFF.

The chain combines TRBV20-1 with TRBJ1-6; D is possibly TRBD1 (5 bases). Per germline, CDR1 DFQATT and CDR2 SNEGSKA (reference sequence). The ends were cut back, 3 bases at V and 0 bases at J, with 12 bases in the middle. The CDR3 consists of 16 residues. The CDR3 nucleotides are TGCAGTGCTAGCGGAGGGGCTAGCTCCTATAATTCACCCCTCCACTTT. This sequence encodes CSASGGASSYNSPLHF.

This clonotype was counted at least ten times. This chain links TRBV27 with TRBJ1-1; D not certain. V lost 5 bases to trimming and J lost 2 bases, with 18 bases between them. CDR1 and CDR2 from the germline V gene are MNHEY and SMNVEV (reference sequence). The CDR3 totals 16 residues. CDR3 nucleotides: TGTGCCAGCAGTGCCCAGGCCTCCTATCTTAACACTGAAGCTTTCTTT. Translation: CASSAQASYLNTEAFF.

This clonotype was seen many times. V is TRBV6-6 and J is TRBJ2-1; 8 bases match TRBD1. The trim removed 6 bases at V and 7 bases at J, leaving 8 bases unmatched. Germline V lookup: CDR1 MNHNY, CDR2 SVGAGI (reference sequence). The CDR3 contains 14 residues. For the CDR3, the DNA is TGTGCCAGCAGCAGACAGGGGCCTTTGAATGAGCAGTTCTTC. Translating gives CASSRQGPLNEQFF.

This clonotype was detected a few times. The CDR3, as DNA: TGTGCCAGCACGGGGACCGGAAACAATGAGCAGTTCTTC. Amino acid sequence: CASTGTGNNEQFF. The chain employs TRBV28 and TRBJ2-1, with D perhaps being TRBD1 or TRBD2 (5 bases each). The CDR3 has 13 amino acids. The germline gives CDR1 MDHEN, CDR2 SYDVKM. V gave up 7 bases and J gave up 5 bases, with 12 bases separating them. Combining the CDR3 with reference TRBV28 and TRBJ2-1 gives the whole variable domain DVKVTQSSRYLVKRTGEKVFLECVQDMDHENMFWYRQDPGLGLRLIYFSYDVKMKEKGDIPEGYSVSREKKERFSLILESASTNQTSMYLCASTGTGNNEQFFGPGTRLTVL.

The V call is TRBV20-1, the J call TRBJ2-5, with D maybe TRBD1 (6 bases). The CDR3 has 11 residues. V was shortened by 6 bases and J by 5 bases, with 10 bases between the two germline ends. Per the germline V gene, CDR1 is DFQATT and CDR2 is SNEGSKA (reference sequence). Here the CDR3 DNA reads TGCAGTGCGCGTCAGGGGGAGACCCAGTACTTC. Translation gives CSARQGETQYF.

This clonotype showed up many times. The V call is TRBV9, the J call TRBJ2-5, with D tentatively TRBD2 (6 bases). Trimming cost V 0 bases and J 5 bases, with 11 bases left between them. This CDR3 has 14 amino acids. In germline, CDR1 is SGDLS, CDR2 YYNGEE. The chain's CDR3 is CASSVEGLGETQYF. The CDR3 DNA reads as TGTGCCAGCAGCGTAGAGGGACTGGGCGAGACCCAGTACTTC.

This clonotype has a count of ten or more. This chain joins TRBV11-2 and TRBJ2-5; tentative D call: TRBD1 (6 bases). The germline gives CDR1 SGHAT, CDR2 FQNNGV. The CDR3 is 16 amino acids. Trimming cost V 4 bases and J 5 bases, with 20 bases left between them. CDR3 residues: CASSSSRDNLYETQYF. The CDR3 DNA is TGTGCCAGCAGCTCCTCTCGGGACAACCTGTACGAGACCCAGTACTTC.

This clonotype was detected many times. The chain is built from TRBV5-1 and TRBJ2-7, with TRBD2 as a possible D gene (6 bases). Trimming pared 6 bases from V and 1 base from J, leaving 11 bases between. Germline lookup yields CDR1 SGHRS and CDR2 YFSETQ. The CDR3 runs 13 residues. The CDR3 loop is CASKMEGSYEQYF. CDR3 coding DNA: TGCGCCAGCAAAATGGAGGGTTCCTACGAGCAGTACTTC. The full variable domain, with the rest looked up from reference TRBV5-1 and TRBJ2-7, is KAGVTQTPRYLIKTRGQQVTLSCSPISGHRSVSWYQQTPGQGLQFLFEYFSETQRNKGNFPGRFSGRQFSNSRSEMNVSTLELGDSALYLCASKMEGSYEQYFGPGTRLTVT.

This chain joins TRBV5-6 and TRBJ1-2; 8 nucleotides match TRBD1. J lost 7 bases, V lost 3 bases, and 11 bases had no gene match. CDR1 is SGHDT and CDR2 is YYEEEE in the germline V gene. The CDR3 is made up of 15 amino acids. The CDR3 sequence is CASSSLGRGRRGYTF. The DNA of the CDR3 is TGTGCCAGCAGCTCATTGGGCAGGGGGCGACGTGGCTACACCTTC.

This clonotype has at least ten counts. Here the CDR3 reads CATTQGIGTGDQFF. The CDR3 nucleotides read TGTGCCACCACCCAGGGAATAGGGACAGGGGACCAGTTCTTC. The J gene is TRBJ2-1, the V gene TRBV13, with 10 bases fitting TRBD1. Unmatched junction bases numbered 16, after V lost 10 bases and J lost 13 bases. The length of the CDR3 is 14 residues. Germline V gives CDR1 PRHDT, CDR2 FYEKMQ (reference sequence).